The T cell receptor beta chain under discussion was sequenced for a study of response to subunit inactivated influenza vaccine. This CDR3 is 17 amino acids long. Trimming cost V 6 bases and J 6 bases, with 23 bases left between them. As regards this clonotype: Its specificity is not known.

TCRdb re-called the RT-PCR reads with MiXCR, one entry per CDR3 protein. Of roughly 700,000 distinct CDR3 sequences listed, more than 11% are singletons. Study outcomes and limitations: Few additional T cells are recruited per seasonal influenza vaccination, authors suggested.

The chain couples TRBV12-3 or TRBV12-4 to TRBJ2-2; no reliable D call. Source: PBMCs from blood, taken 14 days before vaccination. This TCR came from a man in his fifties who received an inactivated influenza vaccine. The CDR3 region has the DNA TGTGCCAGCAGACATATATCAGGTCCCTTGGTGTCCGGGGAGCTGTTTTTT. Its protein product is CASRHISGPLVSGELFF.